This T cell receptor (beta chain) was profiled in a study of vaccination effects on CD4 cells after COVID-19. Study findings and constraints: Cross-reaction with common cold coronaviruses was seen in only 1 of 255 vaccine-induced clones from healthy vaccinees.

CDR1 is MNHEY and CDR2 is SMNVEV in the germline V gene (reference sequence). After removal of 4 bases from V and 10 bases from J, the junction contained 18 bases not matched to a gene. This CDR3 spans 18 amino acids. Cells that had been cultured for roughly ten days were the source of isolated CD4+ T cells. At days 3 and 7, half of the medium was exchanged for IL-2 medium. This clone was observed a handful of times. Antigen unknown. Measured with immunoSEQ multiplex PCR; TCRdb has only the in-frame clones, and not every one. Of tens of thousands of clones listed, 50% to 70% are singletons. Sequencing was performed on CD4+ T cells from PBMCs cultured without peptide, taken before COVID-19 vaccination. This TCR was recovered from a human donor who received a COVID-19 vaccine. This chain links TRBV27 with TRBJ1-6, with 8 bases identical to TRBD1. The CDR3 sequence is CASSSAGGWDRPLSPLHF. The CDR3, as DNA: TGTGCCAGCAGTTCGGCCGGTGGCTGGGACAGGCCCCTATCACCCCTCCACTTT.